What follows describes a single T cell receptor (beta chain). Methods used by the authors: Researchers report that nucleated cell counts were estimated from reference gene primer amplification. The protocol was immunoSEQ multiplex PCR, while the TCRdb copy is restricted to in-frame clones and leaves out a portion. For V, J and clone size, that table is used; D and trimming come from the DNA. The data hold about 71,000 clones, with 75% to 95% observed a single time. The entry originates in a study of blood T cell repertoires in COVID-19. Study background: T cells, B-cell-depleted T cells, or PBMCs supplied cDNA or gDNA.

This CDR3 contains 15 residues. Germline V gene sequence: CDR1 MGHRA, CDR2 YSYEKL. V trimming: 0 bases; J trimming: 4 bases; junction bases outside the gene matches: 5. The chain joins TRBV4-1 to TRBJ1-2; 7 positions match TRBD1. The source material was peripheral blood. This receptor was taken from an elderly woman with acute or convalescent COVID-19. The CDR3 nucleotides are TGCGCCAGCAGCCAAGAAGAGGGGGCTGGCTATGGCTACACCTTC. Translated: CASSQEEGAGYGYTF.